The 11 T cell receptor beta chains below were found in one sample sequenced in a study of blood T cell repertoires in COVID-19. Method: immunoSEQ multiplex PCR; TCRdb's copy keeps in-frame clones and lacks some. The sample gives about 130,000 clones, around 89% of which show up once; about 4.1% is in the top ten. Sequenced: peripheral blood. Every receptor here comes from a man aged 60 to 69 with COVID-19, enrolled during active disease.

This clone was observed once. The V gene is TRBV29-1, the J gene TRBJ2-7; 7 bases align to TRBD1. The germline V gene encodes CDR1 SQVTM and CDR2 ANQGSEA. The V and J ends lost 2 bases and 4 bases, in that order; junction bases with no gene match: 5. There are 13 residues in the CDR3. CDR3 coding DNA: TGCAGCGTTGAATACGGGACAGAGTACGAGCAGTACTTC. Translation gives CSVEYGTEYEQYF.

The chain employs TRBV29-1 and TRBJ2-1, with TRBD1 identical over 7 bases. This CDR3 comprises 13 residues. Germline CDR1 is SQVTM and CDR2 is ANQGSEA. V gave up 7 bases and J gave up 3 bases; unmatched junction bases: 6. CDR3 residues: CSGIRTGYNEQFF. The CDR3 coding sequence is TGCAGCGGGATAAGGACAGGCTACAATGAGCAGTTCTTC.

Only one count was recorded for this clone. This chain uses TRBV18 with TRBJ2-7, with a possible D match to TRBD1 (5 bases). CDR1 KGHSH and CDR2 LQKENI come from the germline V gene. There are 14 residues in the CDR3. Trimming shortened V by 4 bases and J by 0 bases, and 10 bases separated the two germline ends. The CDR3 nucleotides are TGTGCCAGCTCACAACAGGTGAGCTCCTACGAGCAGTACTTC. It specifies CASSQQVSSYEQYF. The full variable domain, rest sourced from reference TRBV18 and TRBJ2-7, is NAGVMQNPRHLVRRRGQEARLRCSPMKGHSHVYWYRQLPEEGLKFMVYLQKENIIDESGMPKERFSAEFPKEGPSILRIQQVVRGDSAAYFCASSQQVSSYEQYFGPGTRLTVT.

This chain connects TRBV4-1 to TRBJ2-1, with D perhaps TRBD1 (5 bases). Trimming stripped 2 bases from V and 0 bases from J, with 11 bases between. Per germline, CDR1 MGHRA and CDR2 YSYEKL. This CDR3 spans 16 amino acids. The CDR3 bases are TGCGCCAGCAGCCAACTGGACATCCTCTCCTACAATGAGCAGTTCTTC. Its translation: CASSQLDILSYNEQFF.

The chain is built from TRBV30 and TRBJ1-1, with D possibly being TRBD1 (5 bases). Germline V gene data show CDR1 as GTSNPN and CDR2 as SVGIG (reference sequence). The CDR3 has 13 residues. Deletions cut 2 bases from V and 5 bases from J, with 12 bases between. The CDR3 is CAWSLQVDTEAFF. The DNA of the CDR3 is TGTGCCTGGAGTTTACAGGTAGATACTGAAGCTTTCTTT.

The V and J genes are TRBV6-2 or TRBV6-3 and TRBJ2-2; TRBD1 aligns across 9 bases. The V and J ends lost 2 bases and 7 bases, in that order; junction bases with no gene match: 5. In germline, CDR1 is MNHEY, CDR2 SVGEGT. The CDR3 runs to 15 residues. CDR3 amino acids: CASSYHRGLGGELFF. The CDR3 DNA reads TGTGCCAGCAGTTACCACAGGGGGCTGGGCGGGGAGCTGTTTTTT.

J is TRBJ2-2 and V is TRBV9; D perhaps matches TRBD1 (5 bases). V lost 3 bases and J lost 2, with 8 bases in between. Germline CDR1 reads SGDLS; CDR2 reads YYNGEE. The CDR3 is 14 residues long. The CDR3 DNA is TGTGCCAGCAGCGCAGGGATTAACACCGGGGAGCTGTTTTTT. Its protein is CASSAGINTGELFF.

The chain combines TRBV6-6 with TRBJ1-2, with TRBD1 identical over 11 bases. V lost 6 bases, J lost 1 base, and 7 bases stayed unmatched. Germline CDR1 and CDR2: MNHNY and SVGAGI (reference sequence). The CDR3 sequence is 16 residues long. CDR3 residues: CASRVDRGRDNYGYTF. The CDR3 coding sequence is TGTGCCAGCAGAGTGGACAGGGGGCGCGATAACTATGGCTACACCTTC.

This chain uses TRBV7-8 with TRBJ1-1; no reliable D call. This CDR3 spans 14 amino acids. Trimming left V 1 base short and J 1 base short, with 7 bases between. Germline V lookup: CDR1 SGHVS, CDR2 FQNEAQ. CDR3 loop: CASSLVAKNTEAFF. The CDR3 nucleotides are TGTGCCAGCAGCTTAGTTGCGAAGAACACTGAAGCTTTCTTT.

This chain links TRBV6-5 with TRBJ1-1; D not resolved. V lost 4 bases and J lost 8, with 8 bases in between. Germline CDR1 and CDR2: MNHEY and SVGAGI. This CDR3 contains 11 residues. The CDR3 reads CASSSHTEAFF. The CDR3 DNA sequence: TGTGCCAGCAGTTCCCATACAGAAGCTTTCTTT.

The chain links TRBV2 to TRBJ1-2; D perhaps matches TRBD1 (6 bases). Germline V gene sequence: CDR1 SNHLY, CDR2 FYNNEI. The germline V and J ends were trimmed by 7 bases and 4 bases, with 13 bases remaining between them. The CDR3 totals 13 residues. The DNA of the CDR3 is TGTGCCAGCATCCCGGGGGGCGGCTATGGCTACACCTTC. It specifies CASIPGGGYGYTF.